The clone carrying this T cell receptor (beta chain) was counted ten times or more. The antigen is unknown. The data originate from a study of human T cells and chemical hapten exposure. Study results and limitations: Patch test scores rose with PT1 expanded TCR counts, a positive correlation. The donor cohort had alopecia, so its immune response may not match that of healthy people.

Time point reported: patch test 2, 6 weeks after DPC sensitization. Treatment described: therapeutic diphenylcyclopropenone sensitization with weekly scalp DPC. The template was total RNA from unfractionated whole blood. Within the library, unique molecular identifiers were attached to each individual cDNA molecule. TCRdb independently ran MiXCR on the RACE reads; one entry per CDR3 protein. The sample has 110,000 to 150,000 distinct CDR3 sequences, over 9.5% seen once; the top ten hold approximately 1.3%. The sequences come from whole blood, collected in connection with sensitization to the hapten diphenylcyclopropenone (DPC). The source of this sequence is a woman in her forties or fifties with alopecia areata. Some clones in this sample may be carry-over from other donors' samples.

In DNA form, the CDR3 reads TGTGCCAGCAGCCAGGGGGCGGGAGACCAAGAGACCCAGTACTTC. Its protein product is CASSQGAGDQETQYF. V usage is TRBV11-2 and J usage is TRBJ2-5, with D tentatively TRBD1 (8 bases). V shed 5 bases and J shed 0 bases, with 13 bases lying between them. CDR1 SGHAT and CDR2 FQNNGV come from the germline V gene. The CDR3 extends over 15 amino acids.